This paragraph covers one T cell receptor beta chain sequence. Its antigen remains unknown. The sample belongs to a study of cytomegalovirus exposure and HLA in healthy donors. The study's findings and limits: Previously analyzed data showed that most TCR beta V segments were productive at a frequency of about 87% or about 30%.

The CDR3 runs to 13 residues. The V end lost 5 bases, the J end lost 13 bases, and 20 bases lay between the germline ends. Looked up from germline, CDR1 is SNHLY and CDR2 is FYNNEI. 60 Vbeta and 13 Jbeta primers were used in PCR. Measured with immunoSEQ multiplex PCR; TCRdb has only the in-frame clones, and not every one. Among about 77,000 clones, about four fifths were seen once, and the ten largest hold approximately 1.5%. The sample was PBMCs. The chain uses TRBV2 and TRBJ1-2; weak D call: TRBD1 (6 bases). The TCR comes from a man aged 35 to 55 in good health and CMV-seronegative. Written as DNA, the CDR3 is TGTGCCAGCAGTTTACAGGGAGAGAGGAGTCTCACCTTC. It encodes CASSLQGERSLTF.